Listed here are 26 T cell receptor beta chains from one sample, sequenced in a study of identical twins (dated by TCRdb to the mid-2010s). The library was prepared using 5' RACE. Sequencing used an Illumina HiSeq 2000. The public reads were reanalyzed by TCRdb: fastp trimming at Q25, MiXCR alignment, in-frame beta chains only. Entries that share a CDR3 protein sequence are merged under the most common genes and DNA. For this sample the table gives hundreds of thousands of distinct CDR3 sequences, of which around 6.1% were detected only once. The top ten clones comprise roughly 1.6% of the sample. The specimen was naive T cells sorted from blood. The cell subset or site label of this sample denotes: cells isolated with a human naive T-cell isolation kit. Receptor source: a man in his late teens or twenties in good health.

This clonotype was observed many times. This rearrangement joins TRBV10-3 to TRBJ2-1, with 7 bases aligning to TRBD2. The length of the CDR3 is 14 residues. The junction had 7 bases not matched to a gene; V was cut back by 3 bases and J by 8 bases. The germline V gene encodes CDR1 ENHRY and CDR2 SYGVKD. The CDR3 coding sequence is TGTGCCATCAGTGATCGGGAGGATTGGGATGAGCAGTTCTTC. It encodes CAISDREDWDEQFF.

Regarding this clonotype: This likely comes from a read error, as the CDR3 has no conserved phenylalanine or tryptophan at its end. The V and J genes are TRBV6-2 or TRBV6-3 and TRBJ2-1, with TRBD2 matching over 12 bases. CDR1 is MNHEY, CDR2 SVGEGT, per germline. This CDR3 region has 16 residues. The junction had 2 bases not matched to a gene; V was cut back by 2 bases and J by 3 bases. The DNA of the CDR3 is TGTGCCAGCAGTTACAGGACTAGCGGGATCTACAATGAGCAGTTCTAC. Protein sequence: CASSYRTSGIYNEQFY.

This clonotype was seen many times. The chain links TRBV27 to TRBJ2-7; no firm D call. V lost 6 bases to trimming and J lost 2 bases, with 8 bases between them. The CDR3 loop spans 12 amino acids. CDR1 and CDR2 from the germline V gene are MNHEY and SMNVEV (reference sequence). This CDR3 is CASRPDPYEQYV. The DNA of the CDR3 is TGTGCCAGCAGGCCAGATCCCTACGAGCAGTACGTC.

The CDR3 DNA reads TGTGCCAGCAGCTTGACAGGGGACTACGAGCAGTACGTC. Protein: CASSLTGDYEQYV. This chain joins TRBV7-8 and TRBJ2-7; TRBD1 matches at 8 bases. Trimming cost V 3 bases and J 3 bases; bases outside gene matches: 1. CDR1 is SGHVS, CDR2 FQNEAQ, per germline. This CDR3 comprises 13 residues.

As for this clonotype: This likely comes from a read error, as the CDR3 has no conserved phenylalanine or tryptophan at its end. V and J are TRBV6-2 or TRBV6-3 and TRBJ1-1; D uncertain. This CDR3 contains 15 residues. Trimming took 2 bases from V and 1 from J, leaving 11 bases between them. Looked up from germline, CDR1 is MNHEY and CDR2 is SVGEGT. The CDR3 region has the DNA TGTGCCAGCAGTTACGGTGCTGGCAGGAACACTGAAGCTTTCTGT. Translated, it gives CASSYGAGRNTEAFC.

Only a few counts were recorded for this clonotype. The chain is built from TRBV12-3 or TRBV12-4 and TRBJ2-1; 8 bases match TRBD1. J gave up 8 bases and V 5 bases, and 17 bases lay outside the gene matches. The CDR3 contains 17 residues. The CDR3 region has the DNA TGTGCCAGCAGTCAACACGGGACAGGATTACGTATGGATGAGCAGTTCTTC. This sequence encodes CASSQHGTGLRMDEQFF.

This clonotype was seen only a few times. This chain connects TRBV28 to TRBJ2-3; no definite D call. The CDR3 has 14 residues. V was cut by 5 bases and J by 4 bases, with 13 bases left in between. Germline assignment: CDR1 MDHEN and CDR2 SYDVKM. Here the CDR3 DNA reads TGTGCCAGCAGTCGACGGAGTCCCGCAGATACGCAGTATTTT. As protein: CASSRRSPADTQYF.

CDR3 in DNA: TGTGCCAGCAGCCGGGACGGGTCAAACTATGGCTACACCTTC. Encoded protein: CASSRDGSNYGYTF. The chain joins TRBV25-1 to TRBJ1-2, with a tentative D call TRBD1 (5 bases). This CDR3 comprises 14 residues. V lost 6 bases and J lost 2, with 13 bases in between. In germline, CDR1 is MGHDK, CDR2 SYGVNS.

This chain uses TRBV14 with TRBJ2-7; D unresolved. V lost 0 bases to trimming and J lost 3 bases, with 3 bases between them. CDR1 is SGHDN and CDR2 is FVKESK in the germline V gene. The CDR3 extends over 12 amino acids. The CDR3 coding sequence is TGTGCCAGCAGCCAAGAGTTCTACGAGCAGTACTTC. Its protein is CASSQEFYEQYF.

There are many counts of this clonotype. The V and J genes are TRBV29-1 and TRBJ2-2; D uncertain. Germline V gene data show CDR1 as SQVTM and CDR2 as ANQGSEA. The length of the CDR3 is 13 residues. Deletions cut 2 bases from V and 5 bases from J, with 9 bases between. As DNA, the CDR3 is TGCAGCGTTGAAAGCGCCAGTACCGGGGAGCTGTTTTTT. Amino acid sequence: CSVESASTGELFF.

A few counts support this clonotype. The V and J genes are TRBV5-5 and TRBJ2-2; D is possibly TRBD1 (7 bases). Germline CDR1 and CDR2: SGHKS and YYEKEE (reference sequence). This CDR3 contains 17 residues. V was cut by 0 bases and J by 2 bases, with 14 bases left in between. CDR3 DNA: TGTGCCAGCAGCTTGGAAGCCAGGGGGGCCAACACCGGGGAGCTGTTTTTT. This translates into CASSLEARGANTGELFF.

This clonotype appeared many times. J is TRBJ1-3 and V is TRBV6-1; D is possibly TRBD1 (6 bases). Germline CDR1 is MNHNS and CDR2 is SASEGT. This CDR3 has 17 residues. V was clipped by 6 bases and J by 0 bases, with 18 bases between them. CDR3 DNA: TGTGCCAGCAGCCCCAATGGGGGCCCTCACTCTGGAAACACCATATATTTT. Residues: CASSPNGGPHSGNTIYF.

This chain links TRBV5-1 with TRBJ1-1, with TRBD1 as a possible D gene (5 bases). V shed 1 base and J shed 5 bases, with 12 bases lying between them. Germline CDR1 reads SGHRS; CDR2 reads YFSETQ. There are 14 residues in the CDR3. CDR3 sequence: CASSLSYRGTEAFF. CDR3 in DNA: TGCGCCAGCAGCTTGAGTTACCGGGGGACTGAAGCTTTCTTT.

This sequence joins TRBV12-3 or TRBV12-4 and TRBJ2-7; unclear D gene. The CDR3 has 16 residues. V was trimmed by 1 base and J by 5 bases, leaving 18 bases between them. The CDR3 DNA reads TGTGCCAGCAGTTTAGGGTTACCAGGCAAAGACCACGAGCAGTACTTC. Its translation: CASSLGLPGKDHEQYF.

This clonotype appeared many times. The chain joins TRBV24-1 to TRBJ2-7; either TRBD1 or TRBD2 may supply D (6 bases each). The germline V gene has CDR1 KGHDR and CDR2 SFDVKD. V lost 4 bases and J 7 bases, leaving 16 bases between the germline ends. This CDR3 has 14 residues. The CDR3 DNA sequence: TGTGCCACCAGTGACCGTGCAGGGGAGGTGGAGCAGTACTTC. Residues: CATSDRAGEVEQYF.

The table lists this clonotype with a few counts. The chain links TRBV7-2 to TRBJ2-3; D gene uncertain. This CDR3 has 14 residues. Deletions cut 1 base from V and 6 bases from J, with 11 bases between. Per the germline V gene, CDR1 is SGHTA and CDR2 is FQGNSA. In nucleotides, the CDR3 is TGTGCCAGCAGCTTAGGGGCAAGGTGGGATACGCAGTATTTT. Translation: CASSLGARWDTQYF.

This clonotype appeared many times. The rearrangement joins TRBV12-3 or TRBV12-4 to TRBJ2-6, with D perhaps TRBD2 (6 bases). The CDR3 is 15 residues long. Trimming took off 6 bases at V and 1 base at J, with 10 bases between the two ends. CDR3 in DNA: TGTGCCAGCAGGGCCCGGGGGTCTGGGGCCAACGTCCTGACTTTC. This gives the protein CASRARGSGANVLTF.

The chain links TRBV20-1 to TRBJ2-7; no firm D call. The CDR3 extends over 14 amino acids. V lost 6 bases to trimming and J lost 2 bases, with 17 bases between them. CDR1 and CDR2 from the germline V gene are DFQATT and SNEGSKA (reference sequence). CDR3 sequence reads: CSARSLQKPYEQYV. CDR3 DNA: TGCAGTGCCAGGTCCCTACAAAAACCCTACGAGCAGTACGTC.

This clonotype was seen many times. V and J are TRBV11-1 and TRBJ2-7; 13 bases agree with TRBD2. Germline trimming cut 4 bases from V and 5 bases from J; bases unmatched to any gene: 14. CDR3 size: 18 residues. In germline, CDR1 is SGHAT, CDR2 FQDESV (reference sequence). CDR3 region: CASSSANPTSGRVNEQYF. The CDR3 coding sequence is TGTGCCAGCAGCTCTGCTAACCCTACTAGCGGGAGGGTCAACGAGCAGTACTTC.

This clonotype was detected only a few times. The genes are TRBV5-1 and TRBJ2-7, with 13 positions matching TRBD2. Trimming took 0 bases from V and 3 from J; bases not matched to a gene: 3. This CDR3 spans 16 amino acids. The germline V gene has CDR1 SGHRS and CDR2 YFSETQ. This chain's CDR3 is CASSLGTSGGYYEQYV. The CDR3 DNA sequence: TGCGCCAGCAGCTTGGGGACTAGCGGGGGATACTACGAGCAGTACGTC.

This clonotype was found a few times. The chain's CDR3 is CSASGTSGRYEQYF. CDR3 coding DNA: TGCAGTGCTTCTGGGACTAGCGGCCGCTACGAGCAGTACTTC. This sequence joins TRBV20-1 and TRBJ2-7; TRBD2 matches at 11 bases. Looked up from germline, CDR1 is DFQATT and CDR2 is SNEGSKA (reference sequence). V gave up 5 bases and J gave up 3 bases; unmatched junction bases: 6. The CDR3 totals 14 residues.

This clonotype was recorded a few times. This chain joins TRBV5-5 and TRBJ2-1; D may match TRBD1 or TRBD2 (5 bases each). Trimming took off 2 bases at V and 0 bases at J, with 15 bases between the two ends. Germline CDR1 SGHKS, CDR2 YYEKEE (reference sequence). This CDR3 has 17 residues. In nucleotides, the CDR3 is TGTGCCAGCAGCTTTGGGACGCGCAAGGGCTCCTACAATGAGCAGTTCTTC. This sequence encodes CASSFGTRKGSYNEQFF.

This clonotype showed up many times. The chain uses TRBV20-1 and TRBJ1-3, with D unresolved. CDR1 and CDR2 (germline): DFQATT, SNEGSKA (reference sequence). The CDR3 consists of 13 residues. The germline V and J ends were trimmed by 3 bases and 0 bases, with 6 bases remaining between them. The CDR3: CSASQISGNTIYF. CDR3 nucleotides: TGCAGTGCTAGCCAGATCTCTGGAAACACCATATATTTT.

A few counts support this clonotype. The J gene is TRBJ2-3, the V gene TRBV20-1; D unclear. The V end lost 0 bases, the J end lost 6 bases, and 19 bases lay between the germline ends. The CDR3 is 16 residues long. Germline CDR1 reads DFQATT; CDR2 reads SNEGSKA (reference sequence). CDR3 sequence (DNA): TGCAGTGCTAGAGATTGGCGTTTGAGAGGCGCGGATACGCAGTATTTT. Residues: CSARDWRLRGADTQYF.

Ten or more counts support this clonotype. The V call is TRBV12-3 or TRBV12-4, the J call TRBJ1-2; tentatively, D is TRBD1 (5 bases). The V and J ends lost 5 bases and 6 bases respectively, with 13 bases between them. This CDR3 is built from 13 residues. CDR3 coding DNA: TGTGCCAGCAGTCGTGATTGGACAAATGGCTACACCTTC. Translated, it gives CASSRDWTNGYTF.

Ten or more counts support this clonotype. The chain recombines TRBV13 with TRBJ2-1; 9 bases are a match to TRBD2. The CDR3 has 16 amino acids. CDR1 and CDR2 from the germline V gene are PRHDT and FYEKMQ (reference sequence). V lost 5 bases to trimming and J lost 4 bases; unmatched junction nucleotides: 9. For the CDR3, the DNA is TGTGCCAGCAGCCCCCCGGGCGGGAGGGATTACAATGAGCAGTTCTTC. It is translated as CASSPPGGRDYNEQFF.